Each of the 22 T cell receptor beta chains below was sequenced from the same sample in a study of T-cell reconstitution after alpha-beta-depleted transplantation in children. This sample's TCRbeta library carried unique molecular identifier barcodes. Using its own MiXCR run on the PCR reads, TCRdb lists one record per CDR3 protein. The sample shows over 200,000 distinct CDR3 sequences, roughly 10% of them seen only once. The sample was PBMCs, taken before TCRalphabeta/CD19-depleted stem cell transplant. The origin of the receptors is a child under three years old with acute myeloid leukemia, due to receive a stem cell transplant.

This clonotype was detected ten times or more. The chain employs TRBV5-1 and TRBJ2-7; D assignment may be TRBD1 or TRBD2 (5 bases each). From germline, CDR1 is SGHRS and CDR2 YFSETQ. The CDR3 is 13 residues long. Trimming took 4 bases from V and 2 from J, leaving 10 bases between them. CDR3 sequence: CASSGDGAYEQYF. CDR3 nucleotides: TGCGCCAGCAGCGGGGACGGGGCCTACGAGCAGTACTTC. Using reference TRBV5-1 and TRBJ2-7 for the parts outside the CDR3, the full variable domain is KAGVTQTPRYLIKTRGQQVTLSCSPISGHRSVSWYQQTPGQGLQFLFEYFSETQRNKGNFPGRFSGRQFSNSRSEMNVSTLELGDSALYLCASSGDGAYEQYFGPGTRLTVT.

This clonotype was counted ten times or more. The chain carries TRBV5-1 and TRBJ2-5, with D unresolved. Germline loops: CDR1 SGHRS, CDR2 YFSETQ. This CDR3 is 13 amino acids long. Trimming took 4 bases from V and 4 from J, leaving 11 bases between them. CDR3 bases: TGCGCCAGCAGCCACCAGAGGAGAGAGACCCAGTACTTC. This encodes CASSHQRRETQYF.

This clonotype has at least ten counts. The chain carries TRBV5-1 and TRBJ2-3, with TRBD2 matching over 10 bases. CDR1 and CDR2 from the germline V gene are SGHRS and YFSETQ. The CDR3 has 16 residues. The ends lost 1 base at V and 3 bases at J; junction bases unmatched: 5. CDR3 loop: CASSLPASGSTDTQYF. The CDR3 bases are TGCGCCAGCAGCTTGCCAGCTAGCGGGAGTACAGATACGCAGTATTTT.

The CDR3 sequence is CASSLEGNLEKLFF. Here the CDR3 DNA reads TGTGCCAGCAGCTTAGAGGGTAATCTTGAAAAACTGTTTTTT. The chain uses TRBV7-8 and TRBJ1-4; D not resolved. The V end lost 1 base, the J end lost 7 bases, and 10 bases lay between the germline ends. CDR3 length: 14 residues. Germline assignment: CDR1 SGHVS and CDR2 FQNEAQ.

This clonotype was picked up many times. This rearrangement joins TRBV6-1 to TRBJ2-1; TRBD2 matches at 12 bases. This CDR3 contains 16 residues. V trimming: 4 bases; J trimming: 7 bases; junction bases outside the gene matches: 8. The V gene's germline CDR1 is MNHNS and CDR2 SASEGT. The CDR3 DNA reads as TGTGCCAGCAGTGCATGGCTAGCGGGAGGGCCAAATGAGCAGTTCTTC. Encoded protein: CASSAWLAGGPNEQFF.

This clonotype came up a few times. This chain joins TRBV9 and TRBJ2-1; 10 bases line up with TRBD2. With V trimmed by 3 bases and J by 4 bases, 4 bases remained unmatched. There are 15 residues in the CDR3. Germline V lookup: CDR1 SGDLS, CDR2 YYNGEE. The CDR3 sequence is CASSAGLAAYNEQFF. CDR3 sequence (DNA): TGTGCCAGCAGCGCCGGACTAGCGGCTTACAATGAGCAGTTCTTC.

This clonotype came up many times. The chain is built from TRBV19 and TRBJ1-5, with a possible D match to TRBD1 (6 bases). This CDR3 is built from 16 residues. Germline V gives CDR1 LNHDA, CDR2 SQIVND (reference sequence). The ends were cut back, 6 bases at V and 0 bases at J, with 15 bases in the middle. The CDR3 nucleotides are TGTGCCAGTAGGAGGGGGACAACGAATAGCAATCAGCCCCAGCATTTT. It encodes CASRRGTTNSNQPQHF.

At least ten counts were recorded for this clonotype. The chain links TRBV7-7 to TRBJ2-5, with D perhaps matching TRBD2 (6 bases). The CDR3 runs 14 residues. CDR1 is SSHAT and CDR2 is FNYEAQ in the germline V gene (reference sequence). With 3 bases removed from V and 2 bases from J, the gap between germline ends came to 10 bases. As DNA, the CDR3 is TGTGCCAGCAGCTTCGCCGGGACTCAAGAGACCCAGTACTTC. Its translation: CASSFAGTQETQYF.

This clonotype was observed at least ten times. This chain uses TRBV5-1 with TRBJ1-2; D is ambiguous. There are 17 residues in the CDR3. V was trimmed by 0 bases and J by 6 bases, leaving 21 bases between them. The V gene's germline CDR1 is SGHRS and CDR2 YFSETQ. The CDR3 coding sequence is TGCGCCAGCAGCTTGGTAAGGTCAGGCATATCCCTGGATGGCTACACCTTC. This sequence encodes CASSLVRSGISLDGYTF.

In its sample, this clonotype was seen many times. V usage is TRBV27 and J usage is TRBJ2-7; possibly TRBD1 for D (5 bases). Per germline, CDR1 MNHEY and CDR2 SMNVEV (reference sequence). The V end lost 0 bases, the J end lost 5 bases, and 14 bases lay between the germline ends. CDR3 size: 15 residues. The CDR3 DNA is TGTGCCAGCAGTTTATCATCAGGGATCTCGAACGAGCAGTACTTC. Translated: CASSLSSGISNEQYF.

This clonotype was seen at least ten times. The J gene is TRBJ2-3, the V gene TRBV20-1; 14 positions agree with TRBD2. The length of the CDR3 is 18 residues. Germline V gene data show CDR1 as DFQATT and CDR2 as SNEGSKA (reference sequence). J gave up 1 base and V 4 bases, and 10 bases lay outside the gene matches. This CDR3 is CSATPTSGGAGGTDTQYF. The CDR3, as DNA: TGCAGTGCTACCCCGACTAGCGGGGGGGCAGGTGGCACAGATACGCAGTATTTT.

In this sample, this clonotype turned up many times. The chain recombines TRBV5-1 with TRBJ1-2, with 8 positions matching TRBD1. Losses at the gene ends were 4 bases for V and 8 bases for J; bases not matched to a gene: 10. The CDR3 is 14 amino acids. Per the germline V gene, CDR1 is SGHRS and CDR2 is YFSETQ. CDR3 sequence (DNA): TGCGCCAGCAGCCCAACCGCGACAGGGGAAGGCTACACCTTC. This translates into CASSPTATGEGYTF.

This clonotype was observed many times. The J gene is TRBJ1-2, the V gene TRBV7-8; D ambiguous. V lost 2 bases to trimming and J lost 6 bases, with 10 bases between them. Germline CDR1 is SGHVS and CDR2 is FQNEAQ. CDR3 length: 13 residues. This chain's CDR3 is CASSLLAVNGYTF. CDR3 coding DNA: TGTGCCAGCAGCTTACTGGCAGTGAATGGCTACACCTTC.

Many counts were recorded for this clonotype. The rearrangement joins TRBV12-3 or TRBV12-4 to TRBJ1-1; 7 bases agree with TRBD1. With 3 bases clipped from V and 6 bases from J, the junction kept 1 base outside the gene matches. The CDR3 is 12 residues long. CDR3 protein: CASSFDRAEAFF. CDR3 nucleotide sequence: TGTGCCAGCAGTTTTGACAGGGCTGAAGCTTTCTTT.

This clonotype was picked up many times. V is TRBV12-3 or TRBV12-4 and J is TRBJ2-5; D call uncertain. Trimming cost V 2 bases and J 1 base, with 5 bases left between them. The CDR3 spans 13 residues. The CDR3 sequence: CASSLRTQETQYF. The DNA of the CDR3 is TGTGCCAGCAGTTTAAGGACCCAAGAGACCCAGTACTTC.

To note about this clonotype: This may be a read error, as it is one base from a much larger clone. The chain employs TRBV20-1 and TRBJ2-5; possible D gene TRBD2, 6 bases. CDR3 size: 15 residues. Germline lookup yields CDR1 DFQATT and CDR2 SNEGSKA (reference sequence). The CDR3 spells CSAPDPGGNQETRYF. The DNA of the CDR3 is TGCAGTGCTCCGGACCCTGGGGGGAACCAAGAGACCCGGTACTTC.

This clonotype appeared many times. This chain joins TRBV12-3 or TRBV12-4 and TRBJ1-5, with D possibly being TRBD1 (5 bases). CDR3 length: 14 amino acids. The V end was cut by 4 bases, the J end by 6 bases, with 13 bases between. CDR3 sequence: CASSWQGSVQPQHF. The DNA of the CDR3 is TGTGCCAGCAGTTGGCAGGGTAGCGTTCAGCCCCAGCATTTT.

The sample holds many counts of this clonotype. This chain links TRBV5-1 with TRBJ2-2, with D unclear. The germline V gene has CDR1 SGHRS and CDR2 YFSETQ. The V and J ends lost 1 base and 1 base respectively, with 11 bases between them. The CDR3 runs to 16 residues. The CDR3 nucleotides are TGCGCCAGCAGCTTGTTTCCCAGCGAGAACACCGGGGAGCTGTTTTTT. It encodes CASSLFPSENTGELFF.

This clonotype was counted at least ten times. The chain links TRBV24-1 to TRBJ2-1, with 8 bases lining up with TRBD2. The J segment lost 8 bases and the V segment lost 3 bases, leaving 5 bases of the junction unmatched. This CDR3 has 14 amino acids. The V gene's germline CDR1 is KGHDR and CDR2 SFDVKD. CDR3 amino acids: CATSDKLAGDEQFF. CDR3 DNA: TGTGCCACCAGTGATAAGCTAGCGGGCGATGAGCAGTTCTTC.

This clonotype was found many times. The gene calls are TRBV4-1 and TRBJ2-7; 11 nucleotides line up with TRBD2. The CDR3 contains 15 residues. The trim removed 1 base at V and 5 bases at J, leaving 4 bases unmatched. Germline-derived CDR1 and CDR2 are MGHRA and YSYEKL. The CDR3 DNA sequence: TGCGCCAGCAGCCAAGCTAGCGGGAGGTACCACGAGCAGTACTTC. This encodes CASSQASGRYHEQYF.

This clonotype came up a few times. V usage is TRBV24-1 and J usage is TRBJ2-1, with TRBD2 identical over 8 bases. The junction had 7 bases not matched to a gene; V was cut back by 7 bases and J by 0 bases. CDR1 is KGHDR, CDR2 SFDVKD, per germline. This CDR3 spans 16 amino acids. CDR3 nucleotide sequence: TGTGCCACCAGCAGAGCGGGAGTAGGCTCCTACAATGAGCAGTTCTTC. This encodes CATSRAGVGSYNEQFF.

This clonotype was counted only a few times. The rearrangement joins TRBV12-3 or TRBV12-4 to TRBJ1-2; possible D gene TRBD1, 6 bases. The CDR3 runs 14 residues. Trimming removed 3 bases at V and 5 bases at J, with 13 bases between. The CDR3, as DNA: TGTGCCAGCAGTTTCGGGTCGGACAGTTATGGCTACACCTTC. Translation: CASSFGSDSYGYTF.